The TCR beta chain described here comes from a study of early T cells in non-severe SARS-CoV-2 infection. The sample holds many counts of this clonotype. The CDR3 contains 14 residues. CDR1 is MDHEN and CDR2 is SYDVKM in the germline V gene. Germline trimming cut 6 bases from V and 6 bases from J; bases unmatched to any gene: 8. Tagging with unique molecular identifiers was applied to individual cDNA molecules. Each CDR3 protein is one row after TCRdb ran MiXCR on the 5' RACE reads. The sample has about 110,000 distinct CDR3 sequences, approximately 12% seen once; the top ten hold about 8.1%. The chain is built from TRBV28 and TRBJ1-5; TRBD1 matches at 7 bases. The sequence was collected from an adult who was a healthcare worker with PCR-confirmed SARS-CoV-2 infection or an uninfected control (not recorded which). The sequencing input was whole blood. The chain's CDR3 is CASRNTGEGQPQHF. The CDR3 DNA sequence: TGTGCCAGCAGAAATACAGGGGAGGGTCAGCCCCAGCATTTT.